The rows below give T cell receptor beta chains drawn from one sample of a study of long-term antiretroviral therapy in people with HIV. Measured with immunoSEQ multiplex PCR; TCRdb has only the in-frame clones, and not every one. Altogether 20,000 to 25,000 clones are present, 88% being singletons, with the ten largest covering 6% to 6.5%. The source was unsorted PBMCs, collected 0.6 years after starting antiretroviral therapy. These receptors all come from a man aged 60 to 69 with HIV. CDR3s include the opening cysteine and the closing phenylalanine or tryptophan. The D gene is left open where the match is weak. Not every row has a clone size; where given, it reads once, few, many or a size class.

V gene	J gene	clone size	D gene	CDR3 DNA	CDR3 protein
TRBV7-9	TRBJ2-1	NA	NA	TGTGCCAGCAGCTTAGTATCGGGCTCCTTCGGGAATGAGCAGTTCTTC	CASSLVSGSFGNEQFF
TRBV6-4	TRBJ1-1	NA	NA	TGTGCCAGTACTCCGGGGGGGGTTTGGACTGAAGCTTTCTTT	CASTPGGVWTEAFF
TRBV7-8	TRBJ1-1	NA	TRBD1	TGTGCCAGCAGCGCGGCCGGGACAGTGAACACTGAAGCTTTCTTT	CASSAAGTVNTEAFF
TRBV19	TRBJ2-4	NA	NA	TGTGCCAGTAGCCCCCTAGGAGGAGCCAAAAACATTCAGTACTTC	CASSPLGGAKNIQYF
TRBV27	TRBJ2-7	few	TRBD1	TGTGCCAGCAGACAGGGACAGGTTTCCTACGAGCAGTACTTC	CASRQGQVSYEQYF
TRBV7-6	TRBJ2-6	NA	TRBD1	TGTGCCAGCAGCTATACAGGGGCTTCTGGGGCCAACGTCCTGACTTTC	CASSYTGASGANVLTF
TRBV6-6	TRBJ1-5	NA	NA	TGTGCCAGCACAAACAGGGATACAAGCAATCAGCCCCAGCATTTT	CASTNRDTSNQPQHF
TRBV5-1	TRBJ2-7	NA	NA	TGCGCCAGCAGCTTGGGACAGAACTACGAGCAGTACTTC	CASSLGQNYEQYF
TRBV29-1	TRBJ1-4	NA	TRBD1	TGCAGTATACAGGGGGGAGATGAAAAACTGTTTTTT	CSIQGGDEKLFF
TRBV9	TRBJ2-5	NA	TRBD2	TGTGCCAGCAGCGCGCCGGGGGGGGGTTCAGAGACCCAGTACTTC	CASSAPGGGSETQYF
TRBV19	TRBJ1-2	NA	NA	TGTGCCAGTAGGGAAGAGAGGGGCGGCTACACCTTC	CASREERGGYTF
TRBV7-6	TRBJ2-7	few	TRBD1	TGTGCCAGCAGCTTAGGGGCAGGGGGTAGTCTGTACGAGCAGTACTTC	CASSLGAGGSLYEQYF
TRBV5-1	TRBJ2-7	NA	TRBD1	TGCGCCAGCAGCTCCGGGACAGGTCTGTTCCACGAGCAGTACTTC	CASSSGTGLFHEQYF
TRBV21-1	TRBJ2-1	NA	NA	TGTGCCAGCACCACGGCTAGCGGCTCCTACAATGAGCAGTTCTTC	CASTTASGSYNEQFF
TRBV19	TRBJ1-5	NA	NA	TGTGCCAGTAGTTCGCAAACCAGGGTTTGGGGAGATCAGCCCCAGCATTTT	CASSSQTRVWGDQPQHF
TRBV5-1	TRBJ1-4	NA	NA	TGCGCCAGCAGCGAAGGGCCTCTAGGCACTAATGAAAAACTGTTTTTT	CASSEGPLGTNEKLFF
TRBV7-2	TRBJ1-1	NA	NA	TGTGCCAGCAGCTTGAACAGGAACACTGAAGCTTTCTTT	CASSLNRNTEAFF
TRBV15	TRBJ2-2	few	NA	TGTGCCACCAGCAGAGATCTAGGGCAGGGGAACACCGGGGAGCTGTTTTTT	CATSRDLGQGNTGELFF
TRBV11-3	TRBJ2-5	NA	TRBD1	TGTGCCAGCAGCCACAGGGGCGAGACCCAGTACTTC	CASSHRGETQYF
TRBV6-6	TRBJ2-7	NA	TRBD1	TGTGCCAGCAGCCGAACCGGGACAGCTTCCTACGAGCAGTACTTC	CASSRTGTASYEQYF
TRBV6-5	TRBJ2-1	NA	NA	TGTGCCAGCATGCGGGATCACTACAATGAGCAGTTCTTC	CASMRDHYNEQFF
TRBV28	TRBJ1-1	NA	TRBD1	TGTGCCAGCAAGCCAGGGGACAGAGAGAACACTGAAGCTTTCTTT	CASKPGDRENTEAFF
TRBV6-1	TRBJ1-1	NA	NA	TGTGCCAGCAGTGTCAGGGGCACGCCGAACACTGAAGCTTTCTTT	CASSVRGTPNTEAFF
TRBV7-3	TRBJ2-2	NA	NA	TGTGCCAGCAGCCCCACCGGCTGGACCGGGGAGCTGTTTTTT	CASSPTGWTGELFF
TRBV7-3	TRBJ2-1	few	TRBD2	TGTGCCAGCAGCTTACAGCGGGGGGCCCTCAATGAGCAGTTCTTC	CASSLQRGALNEQFF
TRBV9	TRBJ2-6	NA	NA	TGTGCCAGCAGCGTACAGGGCTCTGGGGCCAACGTCCTGACTTTC	CASSVQGSGANVLTF
TRBV27	TRBJ2-7	NA	NA	TGTGCCAGCAGTCTTACGAGGGGGTACTCCTACGAGCAGTACTTC	CASSLTRGYSYEQYF
TRBV18	TRBJ2-7	NA	NA	TGTGCCAGCTCACCCCCCGGGGACTCCTACGAGCAGTACTTC	CASSPPGDSYEQYF
TRBV6-6	TRBJ1-2	few	NA	TGTGCCAGCACCCCAGACAGGTCCTATGGCTACACCTTC	CASTPDRSYGYTF
TRBV30	TRBJ1-4	NA	NA	TGTGCCTGGAGTTTTCTGGGAACTAATGAAAAACTGTTTTTT	CAWSFLGTNEKLFF
TRBV7-3	TRBJ2-3	NA	TRBD1	TGTGCCAGCAGCTTGGGGCAGGGGGCAGATACGCAGTATTTT	CASSLGQGADTQYF
TRBV4-2	TRBJ2-7	NA	NA	TGTGCCAGCAGCCAAGCCCAGGGGTCCTACGAGCAGTACTTC	CASSQAQGSYEQYF
TRBV29-1	TRBJ2-3	NA	TRBD1	TGCAGCGTTGCCCCCGACAGGGTTACCACAGATACGCAGTATTTT	CSVAPDRVTTDTQYF
TRBV11-2	TRBJ1-6	NA	NA	TGTGCCAGCAGCTTAAGGGAGAGATTCTTTAATTCACCCCTCCACTTT	CASSLRERFFNSPLHF
TRBV7-2	TRBJ2-7	medium-sized	NA	TGTGCCAGCAGCTGGGGGGGGACAGGCGAGCAGTACTTC	CASSWGGTGEQYF
TRBV2	TRBJ1-1	NA	NA	TGTGCCAGCAAGCGGGTCGCGAACACTGAAGCTTTCTTT	CASKRVANTEAFF
TRBV7-9	TRBJ1-5	few	TRBD1	TGTGCCAGCAGCCCCGGGACAGGGATTAGTCAGCCCCAGCATTTT	CASSPGTGISQPQHF
TRBV12-2	TRBJ1-2	NA	NA	TGTGCAAGTCGCTCTAGGGGGCCGACAGGGGGCGGAGGCTACACCTTC	CASRSRGPTGGGGYTF
TRBV19	TRBJ2-6	NA	NA	TGTGCCAGTAGTATCGAAACAGGGCCCTCTTCCATCTCTGGGGCCAACGTCCTGACTTTC	CASSIETGPSSISGANVLTF
TRBV5-1	TRBJ1-1	NA	NA	TGCGCCAGCACCCTAAACCTCGGGACTGAAGCTTTCTTT	CASTLNLGTEAFF
TRBV28	TRBJ2-2	NA	NA	TGTGCCAGCAGCCTTCGCCGGGCCACCGGGGAGCTGTTTTTT	CASSLRRATGELFF
TRBV7-8	TRBJ1-1	NA	NA	TGTGCCAGCAGCTTTCGGGAGAACACTGAAGCTTTCTTT	CASSFRENTEAFF
TRBV11-2	TRBJ1-3	NA	NA	TGTGCCAGCAGCTTGGAGACAGGTCTAAGGAACACCATATATTTT	CASSLETGLRNTIYF
TRBV7-9	TRBJ1-2	NA	TRBD1	TGTGCCAGCAGCGACCTAGGACAGGGGGGAGGCTACACCTTC	CASSDLGQGGGYTF
TRBV5-1	TRBJ2-5	NA	NA	TGCGCCAGCAGCTTGAAGACAGGTTCTCAAGAGACCCAGTACTTC	CASSLKTGSQETQYF
TRBV7-9	TRBJ2-3	NA	NA	TGTGCCAGCAGCTTAGGGGGGGGGCGTAGCACAGATACGCAGTATTTT	CASSLGGGRSTDTQYF